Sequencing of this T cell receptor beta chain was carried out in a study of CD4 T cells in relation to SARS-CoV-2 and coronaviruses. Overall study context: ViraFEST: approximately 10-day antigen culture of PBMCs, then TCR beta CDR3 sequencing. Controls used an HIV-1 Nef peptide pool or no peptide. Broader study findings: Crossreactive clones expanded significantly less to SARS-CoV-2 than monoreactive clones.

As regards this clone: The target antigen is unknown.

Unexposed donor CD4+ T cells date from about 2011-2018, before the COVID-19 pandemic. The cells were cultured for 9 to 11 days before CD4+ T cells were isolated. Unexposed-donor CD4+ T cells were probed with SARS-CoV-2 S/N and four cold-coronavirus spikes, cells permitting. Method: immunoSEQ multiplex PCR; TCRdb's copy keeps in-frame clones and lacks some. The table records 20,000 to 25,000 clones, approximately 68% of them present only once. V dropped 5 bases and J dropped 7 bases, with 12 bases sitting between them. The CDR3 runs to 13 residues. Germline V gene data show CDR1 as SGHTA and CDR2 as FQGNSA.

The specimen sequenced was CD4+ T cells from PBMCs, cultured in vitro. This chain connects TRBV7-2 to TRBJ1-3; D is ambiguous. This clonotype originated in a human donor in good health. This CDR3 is CASSPDRRNTIYF. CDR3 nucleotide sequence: TGTGCCAGCAGCCCGGACCGGAGGAACACCATATATTTT.